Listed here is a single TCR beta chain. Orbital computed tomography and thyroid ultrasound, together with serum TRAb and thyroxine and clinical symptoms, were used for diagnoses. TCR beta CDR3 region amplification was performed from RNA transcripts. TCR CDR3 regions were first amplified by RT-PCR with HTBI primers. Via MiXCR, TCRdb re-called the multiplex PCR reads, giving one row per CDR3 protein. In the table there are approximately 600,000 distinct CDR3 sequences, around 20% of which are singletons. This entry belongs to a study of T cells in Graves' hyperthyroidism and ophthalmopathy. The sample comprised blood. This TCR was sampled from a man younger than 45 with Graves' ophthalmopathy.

CDR3 sequence reads: CASSLEPGAGVNGYTF. DNA of the CDR3: TGTGCCAGCAGTTTGGAGCCCGGGGCAGGGGTGAATGGCTACACCTTC. This sequence joins TRBV28 and TRBJ1-2, with D possibly matching TRBD1 (6 bases). This CDR3 spans 16 amino acids. CDR1 and CDR2 from the germline V gene are MDHEN and SYDVKM. V was pared by 3 bases and J by 6 bases, with 20 bases between.